Many counts were recorded for the clone carrying this TCR beta chain. Its cognate antigen is unknown. This sample was included in a study of regulatory T cells in long-lasting Graves disease. V was trimmed by 3 bases and J by 11 bases, leaving 7 bases between them. Germline V lookup: CDR1 KGHDR, CDR2 SFDVKD. The CDR3 runs 11 residues. Specified time point: newly diagnosed GD, antithyroid drugs for less than 3 months. RNA from PBMCs was the source of the TCR library. Overall study findings and caveats: Preferential use of TRBV28, TRBJ1-2 and TRBJ2-5 was seen in persistent disease.

To make TCR beta libraries, researchers used iRepertoire HTBI primers and Arm-PCR of CDR3 regions. In TCRdb, the multiplex PCR reads were re-called with MiXCR into one record per CDR3 protein. The repertoire holds about 350,000 distinct CDR3 sequences, about a sixth seen once, with around 21% in the top ten. The sample was also reused in another study, on T cells in Graves' hyperthyroidism and ophthalmopathy. From that study: Thyroid ultrasound, orbital computed tomography, clinical symptoms, and serum thyroxine and TRAb underpinned diagnoses. The HTBI set primed first-round TCR CDR3 RT-PCR. Blood held most thyroid clonotypes expanded above 0.001 frequency.

This receptor was identified in a woman aged 18-35 years with Graves disease. The rearrangement uses TRBV24-1 and TRBJ1-5; the D is unclear. Sample: peripheral blood mononuclear cells (PBMCs), taken at new diagnosis, from a patient treated with antithyroid drugs. The CDR3 DNA sequence: TGTGCCACCAGTGATCGTGGGGCCCAGCATTTT. Its protein product is CATSDRGAQHF.